Given below is one T cell receptor beta chain in context. Trimming left V 8 bases short and J 0 bases short, with 8 bases between. Germline CDR1 LNHDA, CDR2 SQIVND (reference sequence). CDR3 length: 14 residues. The record originates from a study of CD8 T cells in Susac syndrome. A quantity of roughly 0.5 to 1 ug RNA underwent reverse transcription using random hexamers. Amplification of TCR beta CDR3 spanned 54 Vbeta and 13 Jbeta via immunoSEQ multiplex PCR. TCRdb recomputed calls from the immunoSEQ multiplex PCR reads with MiXCR, one row per CDR3 protein. Among under 200,000 distinct CDR3 sequences listed, 90% to 95% were seen once.

This clonotype originated in a human donor with Susac syndrome. The rearrangement links TRBV19 to TRBJ1-6, with a possible D match to TRBD1 (6 bases). Specimen: CD4+ T cells from PBMCs. CDR3 nucleotides: TGTGCCAGTCTGGACAGCTCCTATAATTCACCCCTCCACTTT. Translation gives CASLDSSYNSPLHF.